This TCR beta chain was found in a study of blood T cell repertoires in COVID-19. Study context: Both acute and convalescent COVID-19 samples were obtained from the United States, Italy and Spain. T cells, B-cell-depleted T cells, or PBMCs supplied cDNA or gDNA.

J was trimmed by 2 bases and V by 3 bases; bases with no gene match: 7. Germline values: CDR1 SGHAT, CDR2 FQNNGV. This CDR3 spans 15 amino acids. As handled by the study authors: By means of reference gene primer amplification, nucleated cell counts were estimated. The data were produced by immunoSEQ multiplex PCR, yet TCRdb's version contains in-frame clones alone and is incomplete. That table is the source of V, J and clone size, and D and trimming were worked out from the DNA. Of about 67,000 clones in the sample, around nine tenths were seen once. The specimen was peripheral blood. This TCR derives from a woman older than 75 with acute or convalescent COVID-19. The chain employs TRBV11-2 and TRBJ2-7, with 7 bases matching TRBD2. The CDR3 DNA sequence: TGTGCCAGCAGCTTCAGAGGGGAGGGAGCCTACGAGCAGTACTTC. Translating gives CASSFRGEGAYEQYF.